This entry concerns a single TCR beta chain. The antigen remains unidentified. Over several immunoSEQ plates, each subset's genomic DNA was distributed in even portions. Sequencing was performed with immunoSEQ multiplex PCR; in TCRdb, only in-frame clones are kept and a portion is missing. The profile shows some 1,900,000 clones, about 95% of them singletons. The data were taken from a study of shared clonotypes between healthy human individuals. Study-level findings and limits: The sole specimen, blood, was sampled, and tissue repertoires likely differ. With few donors, the genetic and exposure-history diversity represented was limited.

The naive CD8 population came from CD45RO-negative cells selected for CCR7, without terminally differentiated effector memory CD45RA+ cells. There are 16 residues in the CDR3. With V trimmed by 1 base and J by 4 bases, 9 bases remained unmatched. The germline gives CDR1 SGHTA, CDR2 FQGNSA. The rearrangement joins TRBV7-2 to TRBJ2-5; 7 bases fit TRBD1. Sequenced material: naive CD8+ T cells sorted from blood. The sequence was obtained from a man younger than 35 in good health. CDR3 sequence: CASSLGGQRLGETQYF. The CDR3 coding sequence is TGTGCCAGCAGCTTAGGGGGACAGAGGTTAGGAGAGACCCAGTACTTC.